Presented here are 19 T cell receptor beta chains from one specimen sequenced in a study of cytomegalovirus exposure and HLA in healthy donors. 13 Jbeta primers and 60 Vbeta primers were used for the PCR. Assay used: immunoSEQ multiplex PCR; TCRdb lists only in-frame clones, some missing. The sample carries about 61,000 clones, around 72% recorded once. The sequenced material came from PBMCs. These TCRs come from a man in his forties or fifties in good health and CMV-seropositive.

V usage is TRBV21-1 and J usage is TRBJ2-1; the table's D gene call, TRBD1, was not cross checked with the DNA. TRBV21-1 is a recognized pseudogene. CDR3 size: 15 residues. In nucleotides, the CDR3 is TGTGCCAGCAGCACCGACAGGCTAACCGCTAATGAGCAGTTCTTC. This encodes CASSTDRLTANEQFF.

This chain links TRBV30 with TRBJ1-1; D call uncertain. V was clipped by 4 bases and J by 5 bases, with 5 bases between them. The CDR3 has 10 amino acids. The V gene's germline CDR1 is GTSNPN and CDR2 SVGIG (reference sequence). The CDR3 DNA sequence: TGTGCCTGGACCCGTACTGAAGCTTTCTTT. This encodes CAWTRTEAFF.

The J gene is TRBJ2-2, the V gene TRBV19, with a weak D call TRBD2 (5 bases). V was trimmed by 6 bases and J by 7 bases, leaving 6 bases between them. Germline values: CDR1 LNHDA, CDR2 SQIVND (reference sequence). The length of the CDR3 is 11 residues. In DNA, the CDR3 is TGTGCCAGTAGACGGGACGGGGAGCTGTTTTTT. It codes for CASRRDGELFF.

The rearrangement links TRBV4-3 to TRBJ2-7, with 12 bases that match TRBD2. Germline-derived CDR1 and CDR2 are LGHNA and YSLEER. After removal of 1 base from V and 7 bases from J, the junction contained 11 bases not matched to a gene. This CDR3 has 17 residues. The CDR3 sequence: CASSQGWLAGGPGEQYF. The CDR3 bases are TGCGCCAGCAGCCAAGGTTGGCTAGCGGGGGGGCCAGGTGAGCAGTACTTC.

This clone appeared a few times. The rearrangement links TRBV9 to TRBJ1-1; D possibly corresponds to TRBD1 (6 bases). This CDR3 has 14 residues. V dropped 3 bases and J dropped 3 bases, with 12 bases sitting between them. Germline loops: CDR1 SGDLS, CDR2 YYNGEE. The CDR3: CASSAGTRDTEAFF. The CDR3 DNA is TGTGCCAGCAGCGCCGGGACAAGGGACACTGAAGCTTTCTTT. The entire variable domain, with the rest obtained from reference TRBV9 and TRBJ1-1, is as follows: DSGVTQTPKHLITATGQRVTLRCSPRSGDLSVYWYQQSLDQGLQFLIQYYNGEERAKGNILERFSAQQFPDLHSELNLSSLELGDSALYFCASSAGTRDTEAFFGQGTRLTVV.

J is TRBJ2-5 and V is TRBV18; D is unclear. The end of the DNA aligns better with TRBJ2-7, so the J call may be wrong. This CDR3 has 13 amino acids. The germline CDR1 and CDR2 sequences are KGHSH and LQKENI. The CDR3 coding sequence is TGTGCCAGCTCACCCCTCGGGTCCTACGAGCAGTACTTC. Its protein is CASSPLGSYEQYF.

This chain uses TRBV5-6 with TRBJ2-2; 7 bases are a match to TRBD1. Germline CDR1 is SGHDT and CDR2 is YYEEEE. V shed 4 bases, J shed 4 bases, and the junction held 10 bases outside the gene matches. The length of the CDR3 is 16 residues. CDR3 sequence reads: CASSILGAGGTGELFF. In nucleotides, the CDR3 is TGTGCCAGCAGCATACTAGGGGCAGGGGGCACCGGGGAGCTGTTTTTT.

The CDR3: CASSKTGAGSYEQYF. As DNA, the CDR3 is TGCGCCAGCAGCAAGACAGGGGCGGGCTCCTACGAGCAGTACTTC. The chain links TRBV5-1 to TRBJ2-7; 8 positions match TRBD1. The V gene's germline CDR1 is SGHRS and CDR2 YFSETQ. V shed 4 bases and J 0 bases; nucleotides not matched to a gene: 6. This CDR3 region has 15 residues. The full variable domain, with the rest looked up from reference TRBV5-1 and TRBJ2-7, is KAGVTQTPRYLIKTRGQQVTLSCSPISGHRSVSWYQQTPGQGLQFLFEYFSETQRNKGNFPGRFSGRQFSNSRSEMNVSTLELGDSALYLCASSKTGAGSYEQYFGPGTRLTVT.

This clone was recorded a few times. The chain recombines TRBV6-1 with TRBJ1-1; tentatively, D is TRBD1 (6 bases). Trimming shortened V by 9 bases and J by 7 bases, and 21 bases separated the two germline ends. CDR1 and CDR2 from the germline V gene are MNHNS and SASEGT. CDR3 length: 14 residues. This chain's CDR3 is CASTGTLPPFEAFF. The CDR3 DNA reads TGTGCCAGTACCGGGACACTTCCTCCCTTTGAAGCTTTCTTT.

This rearrangement joins TRBV27 to TRBJ1-2; a weak D match, TRBD1 (6 bases). The germline V gene has CDR1 MNHEY and CDR2 SMNVEV (reference sequence). V lost 3 bases and J 1 base, leaving 9 bases between the germline ends. CDR3 length: 14 residues. The CDR3 bases are TGTGCCAGCAGTTTCGACAGGCTTAACTATGGCTACACCTTC. This encodes CASSFDRLNYGYTF.

V and J are TRBV28 and TRBJ2-5, with TRBD1 as a possible D gene (6 bases). The V and J ends lost 4 bases and 2 bases respectively, with 17 bases between them. The CDR3 has 16 amino acids. The V gene's germline CDR1 is MDHEN and CDR2 SYDVKM. CDR3 bases: TGTGCCAGCAGTTCAGGGAACAGGGTATGGCAAGAGACCCAGTACTTC. Translating gives CASSSGNRVWQETQYF.

This clone was observed a handful of times. This chain connects TRBV2 to TRBJ2-7; D perhaps matches TRBD1 (6 bases). CDR1 and CDR2 from the germline V gene are SNHLY and FYNNEI. CDR3 length equals 16 residues. V was clipped by 0 bases and J by 5 bases, with 17 bases between them. The chain's CDR3 is CASSEAGAGAWDEQYF. For the CDR3, the DNA is TGTGCCAGCAGTGAAGCGGGGGCCGGCGCGTGGGACGAGCAGTACTTC.

The chain recombines TRBV7-9 with TRBJ1-2; maybe TRBD1 (5 bases). CDR1 and CDR2 (germline): SEHNR, FQNEAQ (reference sequence). Between the trimmed V and J ends, which lost 4 bases and 8 bases, there was a span of 11 bases. The CDR3 runs 12 residues. CDR3 sequence reads: CASSSGSRGYTF. The CDR3 nucleotides are TGTGCCAGCAGCTCAGGGTCAAGAGGCTACACCTTC.

The genes are TRBV28 and TRBJ2-5; 10 bases match TRBD2. J was trimmed by 11 bases and V by 6 bases; bases with no gene match: 12. The CDR3 has 14 amino acids. Germline CDR1 MDHEN, CDR2 SYDVKM. CDR3 coding DNA: TGTGCCAGCAGCCTACCGGGACTAGCGATTGAGCAGTACTTC. This translates into CASSLPGLAIEQYF.

The chain links TRBV4-1 to TRBJ2-1; 8 bases match TRBD2. The trim removed 8 bases at V and 5 bases at J, leaving 8 bases unmatched. The CDR3 has 14 residues. From germline, CDR1 is MGHRA and CDR2 YSYEKL. CDR3 sequence (DNA): TGCGCCAGCCGGACTAGCCCTATAGACAATGAGCAGTTCTTC. Encoded protein: CASRTSPIDNEQFF.

The chain recombines TRBV4-1 with TRBJ1-2; D not certain. Trimming took off 6 bases at V and 7 bases at J, with 18 bases between the two ends. The CDR3 covers 14 residues. Germline V lookup: CDR1 MGHRA, CDR2 YSYEKL. The DNA of the CDR3 is TGCGCCAGCAGACCTCTAGGGCAGGACTCTGGCTACACCTTC. Its translation: CASRPLGQDSGYTF.

This rearrangement joins TRBV9 to TRBJ2-3; 10 bases are shared with TRBD2. This CDR3 has 18 amino acids. The trim removed 4 bases at V and 6 bases at J, leaving 17 bases unmatched. Per the germline V gene, CDR1 is SGDLS and CDR2 is YYNGEE. The DNA for the CDR3 is TGTGCCAGCAGCCCCCGAGCGGCTAGCGGGGGTGTCCGGGATACGCAGTATTTT. Its translation: CASSPRAASGGVRDTQYF.

V gene TRBV28 combines with J gene TRBJ1-5; TRBD1 matches at 9 bases. This CDR3 has 17 residues. Germline trimming cut 2 bases from V and 0 bases from J; bases unmatched to any gene: 5. Germline CDR1 and CDR2: MDHEN and SYDVKM. The CDR3 DNA is TGTGCCAGCAGTTTAGAAGGACAGGGGCTTAGCAATCAGCCCCAGCATTTT. This encodes CASSLEGQGLSNQPQHF.

The chain uses TRBV9 and TRBJ2-2, with D possibly matching TRBD2 (5 bases). This CDR3 has 13 residues. Trimming pared 2 bases from V and 4 bases from J, leaving 6 bases between. CDR1 is SGDLS, CDR2 YYNGEE, per germline. In DNA form, the CDR3 reads TGTGCCAGCAGCGTCCGGGGCACCGGGGAGCTGTTTTTT. Amino acid sequence: CASSVRGTGELFF.